The entry that follows covers one T cell receptor beta chain sequence. Original handling: Amplified reference gene primers provided the basis for estimating nucleated cell counts. Produced via immunoSEQ multiplex PCR; TCRdb's table is partial and in-frame only. That table supplies the V and J calls and clone size; D and trimming were determined from the DNA. The data hold approximately 260,000 clones, with around 84% observed a single time. Cohorts were determined from participant-reported clinical history. This specimen belongs to a study of blood T cell repertoires in COVID-19. Background on the study: Collection of acute and convalescent COVID-19 samples took place in the United States, Italy and Spain. From T cells, B-cell-depleted T cells, or PBMCs came the material, which was cDNA or gDNA.

The length of the CDR3 is 15 residues. CDR1 is SEHNR, CDR2 FQNEAQ, per germline (reference sequence). The trim removed 0 bases at V and 7 bases at J, leaving 8 bases unmatched. The origin of this receptor is a man aged 25 to 40 with acute COVID-19. The material sequenced was PBMCs or T cells enriched from blood (not recorded which). The rearrangement links TRBV7-9 to TRBJ1-1, with 7 nucleotides matching TRBD1. In DNA form, the CDR3 reads TGTGCCAGCAGCTTAGCGCTAGGGGGCGGGAATGAAGCTTTCTTT. This gives the protein CASSLALGGGNEAFF.